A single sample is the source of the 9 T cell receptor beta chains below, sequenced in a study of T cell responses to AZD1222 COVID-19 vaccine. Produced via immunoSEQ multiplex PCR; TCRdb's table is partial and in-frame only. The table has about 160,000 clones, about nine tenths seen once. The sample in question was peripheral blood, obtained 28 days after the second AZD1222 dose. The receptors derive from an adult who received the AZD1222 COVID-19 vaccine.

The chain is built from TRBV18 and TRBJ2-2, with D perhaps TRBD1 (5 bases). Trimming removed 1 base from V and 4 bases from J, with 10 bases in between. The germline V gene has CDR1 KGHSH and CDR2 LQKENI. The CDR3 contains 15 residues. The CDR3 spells CASSPLGRATGELFF. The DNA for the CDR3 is TGTGCCAGCTCACCACTGGGCAGGGCCACCGGGGAGCTGTTTTTT.

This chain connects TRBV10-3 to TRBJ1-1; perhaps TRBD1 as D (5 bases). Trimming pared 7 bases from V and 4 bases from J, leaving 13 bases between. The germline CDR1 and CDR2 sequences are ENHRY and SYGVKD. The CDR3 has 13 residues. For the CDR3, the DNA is TGTGCCATCAAGGTCACGGGGGGCACTGAAGCTTTCTTT. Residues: CAIKVTGGTEAFF.

The CDR3 bases are TGTGCCAGCAGTTACAGGTCTAACTATGGCTACACCTTC. This codes for CASSYRSNYGYTF. V gene TRBV6-6 combines with J gene TRBJ1-2; D not certain. The CDR3 length is 13 residues. Germline values: CDR1 MNHNY, CDR2 SVGAGI (reference sequence). The V end was cut by 2 bases, the J end by 0 bases, with 4 bases between.

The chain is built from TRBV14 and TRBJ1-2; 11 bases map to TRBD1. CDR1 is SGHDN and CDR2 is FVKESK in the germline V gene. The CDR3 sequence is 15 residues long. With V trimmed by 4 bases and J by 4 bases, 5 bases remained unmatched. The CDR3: CASSLGTGGSYGYTF. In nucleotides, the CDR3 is TGTGCCAGCAGCCTGGGGACAGGGGGGAGCTATGGCTACACCTTC. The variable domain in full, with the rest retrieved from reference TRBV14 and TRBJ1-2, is EAGVTQFPSHSVIEKGQTVTLRCDPISGHDNLYWYRRVMGKEIKFLLHFVKESKQDESGMPNNRFLAERTGGTYSTLKVQPAELEDSGVYFCASSLGTGGSYGYTFGSGTRLTVV.

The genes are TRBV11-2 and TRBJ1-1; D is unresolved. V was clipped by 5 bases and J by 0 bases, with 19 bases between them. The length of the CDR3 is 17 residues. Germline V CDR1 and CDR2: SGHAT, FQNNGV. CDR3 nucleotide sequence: TGTGCCAGCAGCACAACGTGGACCGGTAACTTGAACACTGAAGCTTTCTTT. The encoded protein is CASSTTWTGNLNTEAFF.

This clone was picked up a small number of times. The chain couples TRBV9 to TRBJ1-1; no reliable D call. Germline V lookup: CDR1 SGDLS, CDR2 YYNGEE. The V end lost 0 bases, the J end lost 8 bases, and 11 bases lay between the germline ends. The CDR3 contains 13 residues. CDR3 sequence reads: CASSVATGREAFF. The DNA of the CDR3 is TGTGCCAGCAGCGTAGCTACCGGCAGGGAAGCTTTCTTT.

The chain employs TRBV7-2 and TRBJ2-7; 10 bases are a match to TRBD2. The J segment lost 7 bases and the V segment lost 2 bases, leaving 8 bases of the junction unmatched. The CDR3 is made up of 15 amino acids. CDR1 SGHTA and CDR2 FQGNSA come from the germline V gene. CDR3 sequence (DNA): TGTGCCAGCAGCTTAATTCTAGCGGGAGCTTGGGAGCAGTACTTC. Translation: CASSLILAGAWEQYF.

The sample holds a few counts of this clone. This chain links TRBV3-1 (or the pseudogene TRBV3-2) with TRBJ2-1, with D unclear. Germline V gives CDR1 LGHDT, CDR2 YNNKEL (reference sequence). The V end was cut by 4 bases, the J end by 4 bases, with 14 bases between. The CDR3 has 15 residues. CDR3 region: CASSPRPTGYNEQFF. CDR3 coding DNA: TGTGCCAGCAGCCCGAGACCGACGGGTTACAATGAGCAGTTCTTC.

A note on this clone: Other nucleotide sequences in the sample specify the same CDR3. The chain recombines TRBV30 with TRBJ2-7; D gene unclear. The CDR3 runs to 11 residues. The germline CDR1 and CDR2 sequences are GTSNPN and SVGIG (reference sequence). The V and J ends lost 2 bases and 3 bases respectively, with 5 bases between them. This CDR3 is CAWSRSYEQYF. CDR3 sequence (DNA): TGTGCCTGGAGTCGAAGCTACGAGCAGTACTTC.